This TCR beta chain was sequenced for a study of cytomegalovirus exposure and HLA in healthy donors. Study outcomes and limitations: Listed as cytomegalovirus-associated were over 150 TCR beta chains. Later genetic work tied a missense DCLRE1C variant to beta-chain V and J trimming.

V was pared by 1 base and J by 2 bases, with 4 bases of the junction left unmatched. The CDR3 is 16 residues long. The germline CDR1 and CDR2 sequences are SGHTA and FQGNSA. Participants comprised healthy donors of bone marrow. Of note for this clone: What it recognizes is unknown.

This PCR relied on a set of 60 Vbeta primers and 13 Jbeta primers. Repertoires were generated with immunoSEQ multiplex PCR, while TCRdb's copy carries only in-frame clones and drops some. This sample has approximately 72,000 clones, with around 79% found just once. Sequencing input: PBMCs. This clonotype originated in a male donor in good health and CMV-seropositive. The chain employs TRBV7-2 and TRBJ1-4; the match to TRBD1 covers 7 bases. Written as DNA, the CDR3 is TGTGCCAGCAGCTTAGAGACAGGGAGGACTAATGAAAAACTGTTTTTT. As protein: CASSLETGRTNEKLFF.